What follows is one T cell receptor beta chain and its context. The data are from a study of shared clonotypes between healthy human individuals. Germline V gene data show CDR1 as SGHAT and CDR2 as FQNNGV. The CDR3 contains 13 residues. V was trimmed by 3 bases and J by 4 bases, leaving 8 bases between them. Running of the assay took place at deep level. Using immunoSEQ multiplex PCR, the repertoire was profiled, and TCRdb retains in-frame clones only, with some absent. Of roughly 2,000,000 clones in the sample, 93% were seen once. As defined, naive CD8 cells were CD45RO-negative and positively selected for CCR7, with terminally differentiated effector memory CD45RA+ cells excluded.

The sequence was obtained from a man between 18 and 35 years old in good health. Some clones in this sample may be carry-over from other donors' samples. The genes are TRBV11-2 and TRBJ2-3; D may match TRBD1 or TRBD2 (5 bases each). The sequenced sample was naive CD8+ T cells from PBMCs. The CDR3 spells CASSFLGPDTQYF. CDR3 sequence (DNA): TGTGCCAGCAGCTTTTTGGGACCAGATACGCAGTATTTT.